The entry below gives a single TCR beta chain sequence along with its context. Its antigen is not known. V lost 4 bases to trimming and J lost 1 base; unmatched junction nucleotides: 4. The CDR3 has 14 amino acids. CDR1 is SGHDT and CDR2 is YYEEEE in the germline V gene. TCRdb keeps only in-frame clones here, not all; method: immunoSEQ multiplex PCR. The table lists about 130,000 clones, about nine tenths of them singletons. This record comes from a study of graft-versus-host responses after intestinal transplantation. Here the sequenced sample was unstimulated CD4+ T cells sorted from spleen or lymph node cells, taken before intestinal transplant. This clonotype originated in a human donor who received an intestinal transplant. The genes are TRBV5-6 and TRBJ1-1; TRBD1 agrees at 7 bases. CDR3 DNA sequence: TGTGCCAGCAGCCCAGAGGGGGCGAACACTGAAGCTTTCTTT. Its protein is CASSPEGANTEAFF. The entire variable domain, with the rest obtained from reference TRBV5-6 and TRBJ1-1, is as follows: DAGVTQSPTHLIKTRGQQVTLRCSPKSGHDTVSWYQQALGQGPQFIFQYYEEEERQRGNFPDRFSGHQFPNYSSELNVNALLLGDSALYLCASSPEGANTEAFFGQGTRLTVV.